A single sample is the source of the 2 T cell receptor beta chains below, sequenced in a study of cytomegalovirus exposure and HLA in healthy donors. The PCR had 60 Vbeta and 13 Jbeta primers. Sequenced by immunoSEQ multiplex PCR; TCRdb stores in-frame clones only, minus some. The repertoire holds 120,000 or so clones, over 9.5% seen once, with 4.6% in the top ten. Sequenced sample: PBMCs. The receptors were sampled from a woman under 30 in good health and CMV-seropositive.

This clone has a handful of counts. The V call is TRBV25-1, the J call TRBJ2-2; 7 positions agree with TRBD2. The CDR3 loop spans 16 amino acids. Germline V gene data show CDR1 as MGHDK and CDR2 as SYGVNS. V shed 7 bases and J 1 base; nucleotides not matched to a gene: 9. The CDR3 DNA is TGTGCCAGCACCCCTAGCGGTCGCGGGAACACCGGGGAGCTGTTTTTT. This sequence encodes CASTPSGRGNTGELFF.

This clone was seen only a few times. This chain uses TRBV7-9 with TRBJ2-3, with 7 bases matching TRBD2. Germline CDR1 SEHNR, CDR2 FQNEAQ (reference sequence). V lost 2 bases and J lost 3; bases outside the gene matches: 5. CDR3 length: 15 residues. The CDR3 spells CASSLISGITDTQYF. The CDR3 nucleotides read TGTGCCAGCAGCTTAATCAGCGGGATAACAGATACGCAGTATTTT.